This T cell receptor (beta chain) was captured in a study of post-analysis software for immune sequencing data. Overall study: Recorded disease courses covered relapsing-remitting, secondary progressive and progressive-relapsing multiple sclerosis. Some patients had no subtype annotation.

Germline-derived CDR1 and CDR2 are LGHDT and YNNKEL (reference sequence). Trimming left V 3 bases short and J 4 bases short, with 9 bases between. This CDR3 is built from 13 residues. The TCR beta cDNA libraries contained unique molecular identifiers. Around 500,000 cDNA molecules were recovered from an input of about 0.9 to 11 million T cells. TCRdb analysed the PCR reads with MiXCR anew, one entry per CDR3 protein. The sample has about 540,000 distinct CDR3 sequences, approximately 34% seen once. In the case of this clonotype: Its matching antigen is unknown.

Study results and caveats: By F measure, strong co-clustering occurred among samples prepared in the same batch. In patients, about 5 TRBV segments were more frequent than in controls, with TRBV5-6, TRBV5-1 and TRBV20-1 among them. Relative to controls, patients with multiple sclerosis showed significantly lower normalized Chao1 diversity.

The specimen sequenced was blood. The rearrangement uses TRBV3-1 and TRBJ1-1; possibly TRBD1 for D (6 bases). The receptor was isolated from a girl under 18 with multiple sclerosis. In DNA, the CDR3 is TGTGCCAGCAGCCACATCAGGGGCACTGAAGCTTTCTTT. Residues: CASSHIRGTEAFF.